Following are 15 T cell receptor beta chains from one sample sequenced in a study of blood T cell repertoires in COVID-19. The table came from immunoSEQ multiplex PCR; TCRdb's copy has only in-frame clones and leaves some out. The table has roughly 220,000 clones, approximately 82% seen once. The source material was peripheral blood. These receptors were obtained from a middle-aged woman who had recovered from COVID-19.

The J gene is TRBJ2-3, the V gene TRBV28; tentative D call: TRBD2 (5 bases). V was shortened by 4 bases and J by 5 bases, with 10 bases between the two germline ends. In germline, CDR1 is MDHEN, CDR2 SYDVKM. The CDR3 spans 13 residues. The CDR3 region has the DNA TGTGCCAGCAGTTCCGGGATTGTAGATACGCAGTATTTT. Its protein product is CASSSGIVDTQYF.

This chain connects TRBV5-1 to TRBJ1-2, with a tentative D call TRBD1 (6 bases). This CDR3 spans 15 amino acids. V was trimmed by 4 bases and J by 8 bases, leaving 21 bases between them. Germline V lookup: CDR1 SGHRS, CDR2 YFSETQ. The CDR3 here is CASSNSTGSRGGYTF. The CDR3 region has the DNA TGCGCCAGCAGCAATTCAACAGGGTCCCGAGGAGGCTACACCTTC.

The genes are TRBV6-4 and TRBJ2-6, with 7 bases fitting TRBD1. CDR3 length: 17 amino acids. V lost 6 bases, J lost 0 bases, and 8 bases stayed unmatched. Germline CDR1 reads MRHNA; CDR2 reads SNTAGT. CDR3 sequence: CASSQTGIRSGANVLTF. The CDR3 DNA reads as TGTGCCAGCAGCCAGACAGGGATTCGCTCTGGGGCCAACGTCCTGACTTTC.

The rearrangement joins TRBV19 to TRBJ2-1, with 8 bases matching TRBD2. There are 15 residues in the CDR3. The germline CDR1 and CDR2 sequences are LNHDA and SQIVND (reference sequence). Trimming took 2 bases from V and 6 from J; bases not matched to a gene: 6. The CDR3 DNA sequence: TGTGCCAGTAGTATAACGGGGGGGGCCGCCAATGAGCAGTTCTTC. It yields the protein CASSITGGAANEQFF.

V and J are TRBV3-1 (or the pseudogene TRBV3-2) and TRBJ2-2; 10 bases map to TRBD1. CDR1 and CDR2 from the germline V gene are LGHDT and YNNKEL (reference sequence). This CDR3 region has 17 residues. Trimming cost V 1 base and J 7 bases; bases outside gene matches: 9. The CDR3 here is CASSQVQATGGHGELFF. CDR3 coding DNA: TGTGCCAGCAGCCAAGTTCAGGCGACAGGGGGCCACGGGGAGCTGTTTTTT.

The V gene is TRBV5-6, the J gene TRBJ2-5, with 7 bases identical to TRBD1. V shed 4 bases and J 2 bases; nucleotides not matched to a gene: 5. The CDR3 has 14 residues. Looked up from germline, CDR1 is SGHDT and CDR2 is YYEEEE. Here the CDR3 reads CASSIGTVQETQYF. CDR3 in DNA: TGTGCCAGCAGCATAGGGACAGTTCAAGAGACCCAGTACTTC.

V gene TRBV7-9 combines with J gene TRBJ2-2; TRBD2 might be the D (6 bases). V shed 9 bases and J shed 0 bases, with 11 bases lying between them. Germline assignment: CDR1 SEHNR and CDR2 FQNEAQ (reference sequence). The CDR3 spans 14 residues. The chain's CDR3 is CARDSGPNTGELFF. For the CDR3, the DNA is TGTGCCAGGGATAGCGGACCGAACACCGGGGAGCTGTTTTTT.

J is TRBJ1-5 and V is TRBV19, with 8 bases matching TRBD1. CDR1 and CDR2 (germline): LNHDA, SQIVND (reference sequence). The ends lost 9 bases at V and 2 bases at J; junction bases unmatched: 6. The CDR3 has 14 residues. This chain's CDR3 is CASETGDGNQPQHF. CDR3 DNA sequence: TGTGCCAGCGAGACAGGGGACGGCAATCAGCCCCAGCATTTT.

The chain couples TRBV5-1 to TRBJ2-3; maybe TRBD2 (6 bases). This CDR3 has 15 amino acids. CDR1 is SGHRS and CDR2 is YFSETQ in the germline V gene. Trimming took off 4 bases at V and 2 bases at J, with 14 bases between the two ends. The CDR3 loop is CASSVGLTYTDTQYF. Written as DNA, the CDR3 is TGCGCCAGCAGCGTAGGACTAACCTACACAGATACGCAGTATTTT.

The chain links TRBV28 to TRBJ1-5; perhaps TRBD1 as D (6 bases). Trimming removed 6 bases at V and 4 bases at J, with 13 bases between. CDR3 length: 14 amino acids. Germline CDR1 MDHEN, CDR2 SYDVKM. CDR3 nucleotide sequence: TGTGCCAGCAGCCGGGACATAGGGAATCAGCCCCAGCATTTT. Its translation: CASSRDIGNQPQHF.

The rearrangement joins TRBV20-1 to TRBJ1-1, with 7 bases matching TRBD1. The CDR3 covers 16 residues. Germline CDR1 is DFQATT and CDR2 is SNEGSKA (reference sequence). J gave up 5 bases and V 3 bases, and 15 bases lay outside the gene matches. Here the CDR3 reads CSASLLGRGLGTEAFF. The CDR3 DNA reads TGCAGTGCTAGTCTACTGGGCAGGGGGTTAGGTACTGAAGCTTTCTTT.

The CDR3 nucleotides read TGTGCCAGCAGCCCTCGGACAGGGGACAGAAACACCATATATTTT. Protein product: CASSPRTGDRNTIYF. The chain recombines TRBV7-2 with TRBJ1-3, with 9 bases matching TRBD1. V lost 5 bases, J lost 5 bases, and 7 bases stayed unmatched. CDR3 length: 15 amino acids. Germline V gene sequence: CDR1 SGHTA, CDR2 FQGNSA.

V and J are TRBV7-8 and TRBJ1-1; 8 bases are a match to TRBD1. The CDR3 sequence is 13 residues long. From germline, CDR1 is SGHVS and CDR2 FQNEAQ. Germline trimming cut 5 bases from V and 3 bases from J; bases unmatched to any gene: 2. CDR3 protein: CASSTQGDTEAFF. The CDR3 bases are TGTGCCAGCAGCACACAGGGGGACACTGAAGCTTTCTTT.

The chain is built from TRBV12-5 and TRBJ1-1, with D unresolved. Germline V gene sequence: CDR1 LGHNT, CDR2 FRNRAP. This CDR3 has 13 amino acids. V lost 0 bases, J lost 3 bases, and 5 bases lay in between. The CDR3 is CASGLVRDTEAFF. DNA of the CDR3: TGTGCTAGTGGTTTGGTACGGGACACTGAAGCTTTCTTT.

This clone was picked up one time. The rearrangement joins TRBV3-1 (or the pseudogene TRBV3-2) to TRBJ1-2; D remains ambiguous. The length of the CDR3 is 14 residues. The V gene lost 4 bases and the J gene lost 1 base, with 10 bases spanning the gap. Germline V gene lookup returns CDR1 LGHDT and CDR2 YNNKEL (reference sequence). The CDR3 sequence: CASSRTGINYGYTF. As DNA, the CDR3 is TGTGCCAGCAGCCGTACCGGGATTAACTATGGCTACACCTTC.